This section outlines one T cell receptor (beta chain) sequence together with its context. In the original analysis: Estimates of nucleated cell counts were drawn from the amplification of reference gene primers. The data were produced by immunoSEQ multiplex PCR, yet TCRdb's version contains in-frame clones alone and is incomplete. D and trimming come from the DNA, and the V and J calls and clone size come from that table. The sample yields 67,000 or so clones, roughly 83% seen once. The source of the sample is a study of blood T cell repertoires in COVID-19. For the study at large: Sites in the United States, Italy and Spain provided acute and convalescent COVID-19 samples. T cells, B-cell-depleted T cells, or PBMCs provided the cDNA or gDNA that served as material.

The specimen was peripheral blood. The source is a man between 65 and 85 years old with acute or convalescent COVID-19.

CDR3: CASSGRTSYEQYF. The DNA of the CDR3 is TGTGCCAGCAGTGGCCGGACTAGCTACGAGCAGTACTTC. The genes are TRBV6-2 or TRBV6-3 and TRBJ2-7, with 7 bases matching TRBD2. Germline V lookup: CDR1 MNHEY, CDR2 SVGEGT. This CDR3 is 13 amino acids long. V trimming: 5 bases; J trimming: 3 bases; junction bases outside the gene matches: 4.